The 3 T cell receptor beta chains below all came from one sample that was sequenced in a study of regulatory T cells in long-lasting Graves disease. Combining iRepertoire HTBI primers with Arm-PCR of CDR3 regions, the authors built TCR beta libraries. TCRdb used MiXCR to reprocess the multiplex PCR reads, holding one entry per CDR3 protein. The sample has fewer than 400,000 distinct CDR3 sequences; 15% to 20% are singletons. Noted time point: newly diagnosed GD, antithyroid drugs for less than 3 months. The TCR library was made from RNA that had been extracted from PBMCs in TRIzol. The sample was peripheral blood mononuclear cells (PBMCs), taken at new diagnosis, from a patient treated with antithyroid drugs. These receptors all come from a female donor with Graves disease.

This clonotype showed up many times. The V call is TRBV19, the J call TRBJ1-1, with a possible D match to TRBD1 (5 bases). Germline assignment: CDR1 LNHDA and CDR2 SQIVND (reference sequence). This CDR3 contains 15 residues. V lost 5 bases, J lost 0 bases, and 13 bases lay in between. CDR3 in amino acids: CASSSGRGMNTEAFF. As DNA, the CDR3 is TGTGCCAGTAGTTCCGGGAGGGGAATGAACACTGAAGCTTTCTTT.

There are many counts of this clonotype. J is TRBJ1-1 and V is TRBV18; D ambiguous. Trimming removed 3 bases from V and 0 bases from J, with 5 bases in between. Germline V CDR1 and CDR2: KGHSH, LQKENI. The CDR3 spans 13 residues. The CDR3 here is CASSPSMNTEAFF. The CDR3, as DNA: TGTGCCAGCTCACCTAGTATGAACACTGAAGCTTTCTTT.

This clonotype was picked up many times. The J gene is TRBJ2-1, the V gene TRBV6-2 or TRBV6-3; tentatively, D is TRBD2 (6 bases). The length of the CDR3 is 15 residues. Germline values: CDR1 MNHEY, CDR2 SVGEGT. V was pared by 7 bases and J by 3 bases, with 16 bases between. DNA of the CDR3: TGTGCCAGCAACCTTGTGGCGGGACTCTACAATGAGCAGTTCTTC. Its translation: CASNLVAGLYNEQFF.